Shown below are 6 T cell receptor beta chains from a single sample sequenced in a study of blood T cell repertoires in COVID-19. The data were produced by immunoSEQ multiplex PCR, yet TCRdb's version contains in-frame clones alone and is incomplete. Of a few hundred thousand clones in the sample, 89% are singletons; the top ten hold about 0.94%. Sequencing was carried out using peripheral blood. Receptors originate from a woman between 40 and 50 years old who had recovered from COVID-19.

V gene TRBV9 combines with J gene TRBJ2-6, with unresolved D. The CDR3 is made up of 17 amino acids. Germline assignment: CDR1 SGDLS and CDR2 YYNGEE. V was shortened by 1 base and J by 0 bases, with 11 bases between the two germline ends. The CDR3 reads CASSVSQNPSGANVLTF. The CDR3 bases are TGTGCCAGCAGCGTATCCCAGAACCCCTCTGGGGCCAACGTCCTGACTTTC.

Only a few counts were recorded for this clone. The chain links TRBV7-9 to TRBJ2-1, with TRBD2 identical over 14 bases. The V gene end was trimmed by 5 bases and the J gene end by 2 bases; junction bases not matched to a gene: 8. The V gene's germline CDR1 is SEHNR and CDR2 FQNEAQ (reference sequence). The CDR3 is 18 amino acids. The DNA of the CDR3 is TGTGCCAGCAGCAACCCTGGGACTAGCGGGAGTCCCTACAATGAGCAGTTCTTC. It translates to CASSNPGTSGSPYNEQFF.

The chain couples TRBV2 to TRBJ2-2; D is possibly TRBD2 (6 bases). The germline CDR1 and CDR2 sequences are SNHLY and FYNNEI. The V and J ends lost 3 bases and 2 bases respectively, with 10 bases between them. This CDR3 contains 15 residues. In DNA form, the CDR3 reads TGTGCCAGCAGTGAGCAGGGAGGAAACACCGGGGAGCTGTTTTTT. It yields the protein CASSEQGGNTGELFF.

The rearrangement uses TRBV5-1 and TRBJ2-7; possibly TRBD2 for D (6 bases). The CDR3 length is 14 residues. Germline V gene sequence: CDR1 SGHRS, CDR2 YFSETQ. V lost 8 bases and J 2 bases, leaving 17 bases between the germline ends. The CDR3 sequence: CASLDTEGTYEQYF. CDR3 sequence (DNA): TGCGCCAGTTTAGACACGGAGGGAACCTACGAGCAGTACTTC. Variable domain in full (rest from reference TRBV5-1 and TRBJ2-7): KAGVTQTPRYLIKTRGQQVTLSCSPISGHRSVSWYQQTPGQGLQFLFEYFSETQRNKGNFPGRFSGRQFSNSRSEMNVSTLELGDSALYLCASLDTEGTYEQYFGPGTRLTVT.

The chain joins TRBV6-1 to TRBJ1-2; TRBD1 matches 10 bases. V was clipped by 4 bases and J by 3 bases; unmatched bases: 8. This CDR3 region has 16 residues. Per the germline V gene, CDR1 is MNHNS and CDR2 is SASEGT. The CDR3 DNA reads TGTGCCAGCAGTGGGCTGACAGGGGGCTCCGACTATGGCTACACCTTC. Translation: CASSGLTGGSDYGYTF.

This chain joins TRBV10-3 and TRBJ2-7; TRBD1 matches at 7 bases. From germline, CDR1 is ENHRY and CDR2 SYGVKD. The CDR3 extends over 14 amino acids. Trimming removed 5 bases from V and 6 bases from J; junction bases left unmatched: 10. The CDR3 DNA follows: TGTGCCATCAGTCCCGGGACAGAAGTCTCCGAGCAGTACTTC. This gives the protein CAISPGTEVSEQYF.